Reported below is one T cell receptor beta chain. What it recognizes is unknown. The sample belongs to a study of T cells in tuberculosis. On the study more broadly: Sequenced TCRs come from CD1B-GMM tetramer-binding T cells.

Points from the study as a whole: The TCR-beta difference was not significant; alpha differences partly reflected length. Smaller distances to GMM-specific TCRs suggested their expansion in active tuberculosis.

Latent tuberculosis screening used tuberculin skin test and IGRA at entry. Assay: immunoSEQ multiplex PCR; the TCRdb copy retains only in-frame clones and omits some. The sample yields about 43,000 clones, around 94% seen once. The germline gives CDR1 KGHSH, CDR2 LQKENI. The V end was cut by 6 bases, the J end by 5 bases, with 8 bases between. The CDR3 contains 11 residues. The receptor comes from a donor between 10 and 29 years old with latent tuberculosis or without tuberculosis infection. Some clones in this sample may be carry-over from other donors' samples. The chain couples TRBV18 to TRBJ2-7, with D maybe TRBD2 (5 bases). The source material was PBMCs. This chain's CDR3 is CASSTADEQYF. CDR3 sequence (DNA): TGTGCCAGCTCTACAGCGGACGAGCAGTACTTC.